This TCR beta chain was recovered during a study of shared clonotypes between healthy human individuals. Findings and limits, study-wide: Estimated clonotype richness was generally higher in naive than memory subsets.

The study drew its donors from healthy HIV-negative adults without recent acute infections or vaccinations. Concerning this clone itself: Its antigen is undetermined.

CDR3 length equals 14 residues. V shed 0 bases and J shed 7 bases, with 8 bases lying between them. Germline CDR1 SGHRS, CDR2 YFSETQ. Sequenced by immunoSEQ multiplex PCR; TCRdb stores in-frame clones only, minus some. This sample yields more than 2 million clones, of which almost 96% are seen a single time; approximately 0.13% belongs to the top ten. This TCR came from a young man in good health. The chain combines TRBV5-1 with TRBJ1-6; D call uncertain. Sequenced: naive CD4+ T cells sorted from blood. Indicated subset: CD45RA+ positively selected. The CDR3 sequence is CASSLEATNSPLHF. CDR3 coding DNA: TGCGCCAGCAGCTTGGAAGCGACGAATTCACCCCTCCACTTT.